A selection of T cell receptor beta chains follows, all from one sample in a study of blood T cell repertoires in COVID-19. Data came from immunoSEQ multiplex PCR; TCRdb stores just in-frame clones and leaves some out. Of fewer than 65,000 clones in the sample, approximately 79% were seen once. Sequenced: peripheral blood. Every receptor here comes from a man in his sixties or seventies with acute or convalescent COVID-19. Both conserved end residues are part of each CDR3. Each record gives: D gene, J gene, clone size, V gene, CDR3 DNA, CDR3 protein. D genes are given only for firm matches. Rows may omit the clone size; those that give it use once, few, many or a size class.

TRBD1	TRBJ2-4	-	TRBV28	TGTGCCAGCAGTTTGTCCGGGACAGGGGTATACATTCAGTACTTC	CASSLSGTGVYIQYF
TRBD2	TRBJ2-3	-	TRBV7-6	TGTGCCAGCAGCCCTTTAGCGGGAGTAGGAAATACGCAGTATTTT	CASSPLAGVGNTQYF
-	TRBJ1-1	-	TRBV7-9	TGTGCCAGCGGGGGCCCGAACACTGAAGCTTTCTTT	CASGGPNTEAFF
-	TRBJ1-5	few	TRBV2	TGTGCCAGCACCAGGGGATACAATCAGCCCCAGCATTTT	CASTRGYNQPQHF
-	TRBJ2-3	-	TRBV9	TGTGCCAGCAGCAAGTCAGGGGGGTTCACAGATACGCAGTATTTT	CASSKSGGFTDTQYF
-	TRBJ1-1	-	TRBV12-5	TGTGCTAGTGGGCCCTGGCTCTGGTCTGAAGCTTTCTTT	CASGPWLWSEAFF
-	TRBJ2-7	-	TRBV30	TGTGCCTGGAGTGTGGGCAGAGCCTACGAGCAGTACTTC	CAWSVGRAYEQYF
-	TRBJ1-1	-	TRBV3-1/TRBV3-2	TGTGCCAGCAGCCAAGTCCGGGTCCGGGGGAACACTGAAGCTTTCTTT	CASSQVRVRGNTEAFF
TRBD2	TRBJ2-5	-	TRBV12-5	TGTGCTAGTGGTTTGGAAATAGCGGGGGGGCCAGAGACCCAGTACTTC	CASGLEIAGGPETQYF
-	TRBJ2-5	few	TRBV28	TGTCCCATCGGCAAGCCGGGCCCGAGGGCCCGACGGGAGACCCAGTACTTC	CPIGKPGPRARRETQYF
-	TRBJ1-1	once	TRBV18	TGTGCCAGCTCACGACCTTGGGGAGGGGGCACTGAAGCTTTCTTT	CASSRPWGGGTEAFF
-	TRBJ1-5	-	TRBV18	TGTGCCAGCTCACCACTCCGAAGCAGGGTCGGACAGCCCCAGCATTTT	CASSPLRSRVGQPQHF
-	TRBJ1-3	few	TRBV7-9	TGTGCCAGCAGGGGCCCCAAGAGTGGAAACACCATATATTTT	CASRGPKSGNTIYF
-	TRBJ1-5	-	TRBV7-9	TGTGCCAGCAGCTTACTAGGGGGAGATCAGCCCCAGCATTTT	CASSLLGGDQPQHF
TRBD2	TRBJ2-1	-	TRBV28	TGTGCCAGCAGTTGGAGTACTAGCGGGTCCGCAGAGCAGTTCTTC	CASSWSTSGSAEQFF
-	TRBJ1-3	-	TRBV6-5	TGTGCCAGCAGTTACGGGGGGTCTGGAAACACCATATATTTT	CASSYGGSGNTIYF
TRBD2	TRBJ2-1	few	TRBV28	TGTGCCAGCAGTGGGACTCTTCGGACTAGCGGCAATGAGCAGTTCTTC	CASSGTLRTSGNEQFF
-	TRBJ2-5	few	TRBV7-9	TGTGCCAGCAGCTTAGTACAGGCGGCGAGAGAGACCCAGTACTTC	CASSLVQAARETQYF
-	TRBJ2-2	-	TRBV7-2	TGTGCCAGCAGCCCTTACTCCGGGGAGCTGTTTTTT	CASSPYSGELFF
TRBD1	TRBJ1-3	-	TRBV5-1	TGCGCCAGCAGCTGGGACAGCTTATACTCTAGGACGATTGGAAACACCATATATTTT	CASSWDSLYSRTIGNTIYF
-	TRBJ1-1	-	TRBV19	TGTGCCAGTAGTATAGGAGGCAGATTTATCTCTGAAGCTTTCTTT	CASSIGGRFISEAFF
TRBD1	TRBJ1-1	-	TRBV6-5	TGTGCCAGCAGTCGCAACAGGGGGGAGACTGAAGCTTTCTTT	CASSRNRGETEAFF
-	TRBJ1-2	-	TRBV20-1	TGCAGTGCTAGGCAGGGGACTGGCTACACCTTC	CSARQGTGYTF
TRBD1	TRBJ1-2	-	TRBV4-3	TGCGCCAGCAGCCCAGGGGGACAAATCTATGGCTACACCTTC	CASSPGGQIYGYTF
-	TRBJ1-2	-	TRBV28	TGTGCCACCAAACGGACTTTTTTCGCCACTCCTTCTGGCTACACCTTC	CATKRTFFATPSGYTF
-	TRBJ1-6	-	TRBV5-1	TGCGCCAGCAGCCCCCAGACGGGTTCTGGTGGTTCACCCCTCCACTTT	CASSPQTGSGGSPLHF
-	TRBJ1-6	-	TRBV9	TGTGCCAGCAGCGTTAGCCGGGACACAGAAAATTCACCCCTCCACTTT	CASSVSRDTENSPLHF
TRBD2	TRBJ2-2	-	TRBV7-8	TGTGCCAGCAGCTTAGGGTGGACTAGCGCCACCGGGGAGCTGTTTTTT	CASSLGWTSATGELFF
-	TRBJ1-2	-	TRBV9	TGTGCCAGCAGCGATCTAGAGAGAATTTATGGCTACACCTTC	CASSDLERIYGYTF
-	TRBJ2-6	-	TRBV12-3/TRBV12-4	TGTGCCAGCGGCTTCGGGGGGGCCAACGTCCTGACTTTC	CASGFGGANVLTF
-	TRBJ1-5	-	TRBV7-8	TGTGCCAGCAGCAATACAGGGCCTCAGCCCCAGCATTTT	CASSNTGPQPQHF
-	TRBJ2-3	-	TRBV11-2	TGTGCCAGCAGCATCACTAGGCAACCCACAGATACGCAGTATTTT	CASSITRQPTDTQYF
-	TRBJ2-7	-	TRBV28	TGTGCCAGCAGTGGCGGCACCTCCTACGAGCAGTACTTC	CASSGGTSYEQYF
-	TRBJ2-3	-	TRBV7-2	TGTGCCAGCAGCTTAGCTCCGGCGCATCGGGGAGATACGCAGTATTTT	CASSLAPAHRGDTQYF
TRBD1	TRBJ1-1	once	TRBV7-9	TGTGCCAGCAGCCCTGGACAGGGAAGTACTGAAGCTTTCTTT	CASSPGQGSTEAFF
-	TRBJ1-1	-	TRBV12-3/TRBV12-4	TGTGCCAGCAGTTTAAGCGGGCGGACTGAAGCTTTCTTT	CASSLSGRTEAFF
-	TRBJ2-3	-	TRBV7-6	TGTGCCAGCAGCTTAGGGGTCCGGGGCACAGATACGCAGTATTTT	CASSLGVRGTDTQYF
-	TRBJ1-6	-	TRBV7-3	TGTGCCAGCAGCTCCCGCAGATCAGGGGATAATTCACCCCTCCACTTT	CASSSRRSGDNSPLHF
-	TRBJ1-2	-	TRBV28	TGTGCCAGCAGGGATCAAACAGGCCCCAATGTTAACTATGGCTACACCTTC	CASRDQTGPNVNYGYTF
-	TRBJ1-2	few	TRBV28	TGTGCCTCCGCAGTTCTAGGGGCCGGAGCTAACTATGGCTACACCTTC	CASAVLGAGANYGYTF
-	TRBJ1-3	-	TRBV5-4	TGTGCCAGCAGCTTGGCACCGGGAGCTGGAAACACCATATATTTT	CASSLAPGAGNTIYF
-	TRBJ2-7	-	TRBV5-6	TGTGCCAGCAGCGCGGGGGCCTCGTCCTACGAGCAGTACTTC	CASSAGASSYEQYF
TRBD2	TRBJ2-2	once	TRBV10-3	TGTGCCATCAGATCCACTAGCGGGGGGAACACCGGGGAGCTGTTTTTT	CAIRSTSGGNTGELFF
TRBD1	TRBJ1-3	-	TRBV4-3	TGCGCCAGCAGCCAAAGTCCCGGGACACCCCAGGGGGGTACCATATATTTT	CASSQSPGTPQGGTIYF
-	TRBJ2-1	-	TRBV11-3	TGTGCCAGCAGCCTATCTAACGGGAATGACAATGAGCAGTTCTTC	CASSLSNGNDNEQFF
-	TRBJ2-5	-	TRBV21-1	TGTGCCAGCAGCAAAGGCCGACTCCCCCAAGAGACCCAGTACTTC	CASSKGRLPQETQYF
TRBD1	TRBJ1-2	once	TRBV6-5	TGTGCCAGCAGCCCCGAGGGGGCGGTAGGCTACACCTTC	CASSPEGAVGYTF
TRBD2	TRBJ2-1	-	TRBV7-3	TGTGCCAGCAGCTTGGGGACTAGCGGGTACAATGAGCAGTTCTTC	CASSLGTSGYNEQFF
TRBD1	TRBJ1-5	many	TRBV6-1	TGTGCCAGCAGTGAATGGGACAGGGGAGACCAGCCCCAGCATTTT	CASSEWDRGDQPQHF
-	TRBJ1-4	-	TRBV4-3	TGCGCCAGCAGCCAAGATTTGGGTAGCGGTTTGGATGAAAAACTGTTTTTT	CASSQDLGSGLDEKLFF
TRBD1	TRBJ2-7	few	TRBV5-5	TGTGCCAGCACGGGACAGCTCTCCTACGAGCAGTACTTC	CASTGQLSYEQYF
-	TRBJ1-3	-	TRBV30	TGTGCCTGGAGTTCCCCTGGGACTGGGCTCTCTGGAAACACCATATATTTT	CAWSSPGTGLSGNTIYF
TRBD1	TRBJ1-5	-	TRBV28	TGTGCCAGCAGTCCCGACAGGGTCGTTTATCAGCCCCAGCATTTT	CASSPDRVVYQPQHF
TRBD1	TRBJ1-2	-	TRBV29-1	TGCAGCGTTGAGGCGGACAGGGGGCAAGTAGAGGGCTACACCTTC	CSVEADRGQVEGYTF
TRBD2	TRBJ2-7	few	TRBV11-3	TGTGCCAGCAGCCTTAGCGGGCTCAGCTCCTACGAGCAGTACTTC	CASSLSGLSSYEQYF
-	TRBJ2-7	-	TRBV7-3	TGTGCCAGCAGCTTAATGTCGGGGTTAATCCTTGGGGAGCAGTACTTC	CASSLMSGLILGEQYF
-	TRBJ2-7	few	TRBV7-2	TGTGCCAGCAGCCTGCTCGTCGCCTATTCCTACGAGCAGTACTTC	CASSLLVAYSYEQYF